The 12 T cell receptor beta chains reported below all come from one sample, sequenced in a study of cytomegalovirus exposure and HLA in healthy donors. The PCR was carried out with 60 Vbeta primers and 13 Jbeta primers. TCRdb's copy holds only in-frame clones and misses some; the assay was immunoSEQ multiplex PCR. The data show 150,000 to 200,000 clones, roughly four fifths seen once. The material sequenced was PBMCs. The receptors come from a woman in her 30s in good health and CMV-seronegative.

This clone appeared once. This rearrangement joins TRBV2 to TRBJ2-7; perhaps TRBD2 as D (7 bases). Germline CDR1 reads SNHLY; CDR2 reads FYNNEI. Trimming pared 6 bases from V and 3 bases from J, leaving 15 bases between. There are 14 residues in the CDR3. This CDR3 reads CASRGGQLNYEQYF. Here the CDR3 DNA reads TGTGCCAGCAGGGGGGGGCAGCTAAACTACGAGCAGTACTTC.

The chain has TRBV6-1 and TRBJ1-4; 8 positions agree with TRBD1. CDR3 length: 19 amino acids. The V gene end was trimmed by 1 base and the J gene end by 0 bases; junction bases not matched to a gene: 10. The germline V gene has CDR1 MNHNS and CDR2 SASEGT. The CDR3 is CASSEVATGVFATNEKLFF. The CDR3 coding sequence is TGTGCCAGCAGTGAAGTTGCGACAGGGGTGTTCGCAACTAATGAAAAACTGTTTTTT.

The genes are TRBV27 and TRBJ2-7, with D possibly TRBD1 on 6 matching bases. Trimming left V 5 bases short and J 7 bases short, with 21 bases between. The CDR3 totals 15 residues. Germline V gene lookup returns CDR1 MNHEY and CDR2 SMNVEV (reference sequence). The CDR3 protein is CASSRAAGGGGEQYF. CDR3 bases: TGTGCCAGCAGTAGAGCCGCTGGGGGCGGAGGTGAGCAGTACTTC.

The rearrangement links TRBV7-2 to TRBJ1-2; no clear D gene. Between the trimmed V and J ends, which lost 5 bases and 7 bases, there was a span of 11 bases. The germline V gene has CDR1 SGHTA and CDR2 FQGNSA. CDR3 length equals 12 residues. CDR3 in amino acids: CASSRGAVGYTF. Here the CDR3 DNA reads TGTGCCAGCAGCCGAGGTGCAGTTGGCTACACCTTC.

The CDR3 loop is CASSRTGPYEQYF. CDR3 nucleotide sequence: TGCGCCAGCAGCCGGACAGGGCCCTACGAGCAGTACTTC. The chain couples TRBV4-1 to TRBJ2-7, with 8 bases that match TRBD1. This CDR3 is 13 amino acids long. Germline CDR1 and CDR2: MGHRA and YSYEKL. With 4 bases clipped from V and 2 bases from J, the junction kept 1 base outside the gene matches.

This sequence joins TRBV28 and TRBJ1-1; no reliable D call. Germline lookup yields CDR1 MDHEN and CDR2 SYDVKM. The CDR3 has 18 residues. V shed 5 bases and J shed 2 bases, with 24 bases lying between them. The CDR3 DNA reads TGTGCCAGCAGTAACTATAATAGAGCCCTCGAGCCCAACACTGAAGCTTTCTTT. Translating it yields CASSNYNRALEPNTEAFF.

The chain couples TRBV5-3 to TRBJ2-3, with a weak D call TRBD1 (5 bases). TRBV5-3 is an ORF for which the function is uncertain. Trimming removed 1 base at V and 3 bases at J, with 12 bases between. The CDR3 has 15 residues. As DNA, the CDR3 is TGTGCCAGAAGCTTGAGGGGTAGGTATACAGATACGCAGTATTTT. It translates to CARSLRGRYTDTQYF.

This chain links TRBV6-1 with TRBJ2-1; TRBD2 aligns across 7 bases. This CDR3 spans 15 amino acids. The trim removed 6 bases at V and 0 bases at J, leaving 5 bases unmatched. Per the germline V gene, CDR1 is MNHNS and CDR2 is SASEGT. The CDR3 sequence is CASRLAESSYNEQFF. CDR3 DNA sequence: TGTGCCAGCAGGCTAGCGGAGAGCTCCTACAATGAGCAGTTCTTC.

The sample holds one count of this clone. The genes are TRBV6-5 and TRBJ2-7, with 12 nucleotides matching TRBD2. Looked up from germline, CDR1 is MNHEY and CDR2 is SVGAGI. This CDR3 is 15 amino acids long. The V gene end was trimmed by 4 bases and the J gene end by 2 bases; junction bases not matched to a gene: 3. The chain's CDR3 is CASSWRLAGAYEQYF. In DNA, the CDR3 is TGTGCCAGCAGTTGGCGACTAGCGGGGGCCTACGAGCAGTACTTC.

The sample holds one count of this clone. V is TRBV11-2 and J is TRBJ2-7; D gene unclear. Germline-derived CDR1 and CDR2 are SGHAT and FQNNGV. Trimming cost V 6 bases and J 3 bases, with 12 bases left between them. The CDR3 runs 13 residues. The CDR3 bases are TGTGCCAGCAGTTCCTTGGCTTACTACGAGCAGTACTTC. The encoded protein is CASSSLAYYEQYF. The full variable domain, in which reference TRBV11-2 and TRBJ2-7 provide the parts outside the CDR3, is EAGVAQSPRYKIIEKRQSVAFWCNPISGHATLYWYQQILGQGPKLLIQFQNNGVVDDSQLPKDRFSAERLKGVDSTLKIQPAKLEDSAVYLCASSSLAYYEQYFGPGTRLTVT.

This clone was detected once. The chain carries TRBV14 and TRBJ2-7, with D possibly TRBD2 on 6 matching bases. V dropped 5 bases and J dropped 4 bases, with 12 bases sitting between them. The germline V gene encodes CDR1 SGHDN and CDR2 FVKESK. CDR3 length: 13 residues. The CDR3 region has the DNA TGTGCCAGCAGCTCCCAGCGGGTATACGAGCAGTACTTC. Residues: CASSSQRVYEQYF. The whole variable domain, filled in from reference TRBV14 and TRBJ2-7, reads EAGVTQFPSHSVIEKGQTVTLRCDPISGHDNLYWYRRVMGKEIKFLLHFVKESKQDESGMPNNRFLAERTGGTYSTLKVQPAELEDSGVYFCASSSQRVYEQYFGPGTRLTVT.

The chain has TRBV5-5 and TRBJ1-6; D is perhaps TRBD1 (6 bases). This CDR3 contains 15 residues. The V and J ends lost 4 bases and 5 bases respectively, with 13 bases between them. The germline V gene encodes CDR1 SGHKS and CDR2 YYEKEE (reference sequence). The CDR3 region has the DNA TGTGCCAGCAGCCTACAGGGTCCAAATAATTCACCCCTCCACTTT. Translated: CASSLQGPNNSPLHF. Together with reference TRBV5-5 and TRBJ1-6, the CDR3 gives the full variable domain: DAGVTQSPTHLIKTRGQQVTLRCSPISGHKSVSWYQQVLGQGPQFIFQYYEKEERGRGNFPDRFSARQFPNYSSELNVNALLLGDSALYLCASSLQGPNNSPLHFGNGTRLTVT.